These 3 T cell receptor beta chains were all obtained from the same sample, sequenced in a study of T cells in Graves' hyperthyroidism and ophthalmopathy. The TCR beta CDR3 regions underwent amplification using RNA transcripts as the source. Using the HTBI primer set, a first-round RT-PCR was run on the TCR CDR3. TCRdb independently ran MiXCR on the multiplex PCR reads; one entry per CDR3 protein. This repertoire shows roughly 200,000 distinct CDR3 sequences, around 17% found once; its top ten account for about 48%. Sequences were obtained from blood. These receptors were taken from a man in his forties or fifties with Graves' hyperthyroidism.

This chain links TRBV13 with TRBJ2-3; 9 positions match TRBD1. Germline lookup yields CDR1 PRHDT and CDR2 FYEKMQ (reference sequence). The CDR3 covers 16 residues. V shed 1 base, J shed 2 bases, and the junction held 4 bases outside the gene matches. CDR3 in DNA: TGTGCCAGCAGCTTAGAGACAGGGGGTTACACAGATACGCAGTATTTT. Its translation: CASSLETGGYTDTQYF.

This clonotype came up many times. CDR3 amino acids: CASSLQGAVNTEAFF. The CDR3 coding sequence is TGCGCCAGCAGCTTGCAGGGAGCTGTGAACACTGAAGCTTTCTTT. This chain uses TRBV5-1 with TRBJ1-1; tentative D call: TRBD1 (5 bases). V lost 1 base to trimming and J lost 0 bases, with 10 bases between them. CDR1 SGHRS and CDR2 YFSETQ come from the germline V gene. There are 15 residues in the CDR3.

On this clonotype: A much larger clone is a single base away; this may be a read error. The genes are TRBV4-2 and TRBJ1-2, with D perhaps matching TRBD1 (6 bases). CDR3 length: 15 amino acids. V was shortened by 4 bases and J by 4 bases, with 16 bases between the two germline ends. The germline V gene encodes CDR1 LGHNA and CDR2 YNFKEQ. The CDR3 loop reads CASSRDRSGAYGYTF. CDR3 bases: TGTGCCAGCAGCCGAGATAGGTCGGGGGCCTATGGCTACACCTTC.